This T cell receptor beta chain appears in the sequencing data of a study of post-analysis software for immune sequencing data. The library was made from cDNA and included unique molecular identifiers. Starting from approximately 0.95 to 9.8 million T cells, the study yielded 500,000 or so cDNA molecules. Each CDR3 protein is one row after TCRdb ran MiXCR on the PCR reads. In the table there are about 820,000 distinct CDR3 sequences, about 53% of which are singletons. Sequencing was done on a sample of blood. The origin of this receptor is a girl aged 10 to 17 with multiple sclerosis.

The DNA of the CDR3 is TGTGCCAGCAGTTTATCGCGTCCGAACACTGAAGCTTTCTTT. It translates to CASSLSRPNTEAFF. This chain uses TRBV27 with TRBJ1-1; the D is unclear. V was trimmed by 0 bases and J by 1 base, leaving 6 bases between them. This CDR3 contains 14 residues. Germline assignment: CDR1 MNHEY and CDR2 SMNVEV (reference sequence).